The source of this T cell receptor beta chain is a study of breast tumors, draining lymph nodes, adjacent tissues (dated by TCRdb to 2016 to 2018). For the wider study: TCR beta repertoires were compared across tumor, adjacent nontumor tissue and axillary lymph nodes obtained from breast cancer patients. In human breast cancer, the study set out to evaluate how tumor, surrounding tissue and draining lymph node repertoires relate to one another and whether T cells may move between these sites.

There are many counts of this clonotype. The antigen it recognizes is unknown. No per-base quality is available; no much larger clone lies one base away. The research as a whole found: The data were considered consistent with the idea that most tumor T cells come from the lymph node and then expand in tumor tissue. Rather than being directly demonstrated, the conclusion that tumor T cells originate in lymph nodes was presented as consistent with a hypothesis. In luminal-like breast cancer, tumor and nontumor tissue repertoires resembled each other significantly more than in basal-like breast cancer. T-cell repertoire diversity in tumors was found to be lower than in lymph nodes but higher than in nontumor tissue, and preferential V and J gene usage was observed.

The listed sequencing device is Illumina HiSeq 2000. Multiplex PCR amplification was used to generate the TCR beta chain libraries. High-throughput sequencing was used to analyze the amplified TCR beta chain products. TCRdb took the public reads, trimmed them with fastp at Q25, ran MiXCR for clone calling and kept in-frame beta chains. Rows with one shared CDR3 protein collapse into an entry with the most common genes and DNA. The sample records some 100,000 distinct CDR3 sequences, 21% of which are singletons. Over 1% of the sample is held by the ten biggest clonotypes. From the cysteine through the phenylalanine, the CDR3 covers 14 amino acids. Here the CDR3 DNA is all that survives: 42 bases in frame from base 1. CDR1 and CDR2, per the germline V gene, are SGHDN and FVKESK. V is reduced by 4 bases and J by 6 bases, leaving a spacing of 10 bases between them. The axillary draining lymph nodes of breast cancer patients were the source of the lymph node samples.

Sequenced sample: axillary lymph node tissue. The sequence is built from TRBV14 and TRBJ1-6, with the D gene too uncertain to name. This clonotype originated in a female donor with breast cancer. Some clones in this sample may be carry-over from other donors' samples. The sequence in DNA is TGTGCCAGCAGCCGTCGGGCGCGTAATTCACCCCTCCACTTT. Translated, it gives CASSRRARNSPLHF.